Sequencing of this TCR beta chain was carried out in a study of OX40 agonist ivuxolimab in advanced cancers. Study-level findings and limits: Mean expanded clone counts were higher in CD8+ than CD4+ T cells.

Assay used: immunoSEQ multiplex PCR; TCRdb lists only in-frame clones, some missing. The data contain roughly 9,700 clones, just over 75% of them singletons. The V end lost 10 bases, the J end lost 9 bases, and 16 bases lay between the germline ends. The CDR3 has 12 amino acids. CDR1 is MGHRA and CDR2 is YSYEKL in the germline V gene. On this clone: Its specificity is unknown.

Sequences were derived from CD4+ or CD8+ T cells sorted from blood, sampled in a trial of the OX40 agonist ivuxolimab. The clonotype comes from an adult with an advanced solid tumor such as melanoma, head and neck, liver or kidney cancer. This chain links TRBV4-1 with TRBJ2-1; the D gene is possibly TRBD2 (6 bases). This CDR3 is CATGFGRGEQFF. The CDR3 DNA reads TGCGCCACCGGATTCGGGAGAGGTGAGCAGTTCTTC.